The 17 T cell receptor beta chains below were found in one sample sequenced in a study of blood T cell repertoires in COVID-19 (dated by TCRdb to 2019 to 2021). Library method: the immunoSEQ multiplex PCR assay. TCRdb provides this immuneACCESS table in a form limited to in-frame rearrangements. Some clones are lacking; in checked studies, under half of them reflect an unresolved V gene, and why the rest are absent is not known. Counted in this sample were a few hundred thousand clones; around 83% of them appeared once. Clones ranked in the top ten supply about 10% of the sample. Specimen: peripheral blood. Receptors were obtained from a woman between 45 and 65 years old with COVID-19, enrolled during active disease.

The rearrangement uses TRBV19 and TRBJ2-2; the D gene is possibly TRBD1 (6 bases). V gave up 5 bases and J gave up 1 base, with 14 bases separating them. The germline V gene has CDR1 LNHDA and CDR2 SQIVND (reference sequence). There are 16 residues in the CDR3. The CDR3 reads CASSPRQVWNTGELFF. DNA for the CDR3: TGTGCCAGTAGTCCCCGACAGGTTTGGAACACCGGGGAGCTGTTTTTT.

This chain uses TRBV11-2 with TRBJ2-1; 11 bases align to TRBD2. Germline V CDR1 and CDR2: SGHAT, FQNNGV. This CDR3 is 16 amino acids long. V shed 1 base and J 7 bases; nucleotides not matched to a gene: 6. The CDR3 protein is CASSLVLAGGWNEQFF. CDR3 coding DNA: TGTGCCAGCAGCTTAGTTCTAGCGGGGGGCTGGAATGAGCAGTTCTTC.

V is TRBV6-5 and J is TRBJ1-1; the D gene is possibly TRBD1 (6 bases). Germline CDR1 reads MNHEY; CDR2 reads SVGAGI. V was trimmed by 2 bases and J by 0 bases, leaving 13 bases between them. The CDR3 is 16 amino acids. The CDR3 here is CASSYMGAEVNTEAFF. The CDR3 DNA sequence: TGTGCCAGCAGTTACATGGGGGCAGAGGTGAACACTGAAGCTTTCTTT.

The genes are TRBV18 and TRBJ2-1; the D gene is possibly TRBD2 (6 bases). This CDR3 is 15 amino acids long. Per the germline V gene, CDR1 is KGHSH and CDR2 is LQKENI. Trimming cost V 0 bases and J 4 bases, with 10 bases left between them. The CDR3 region has the DNA TGTGCCAGCTCACCACCCGGGACTGGGTACAATGAGCAGTTCTTC. Translating gives CASSPPGTGYNEQFF.

With respect to this clone: The same CDR3 arises from other DNA sequences in this sample as well. The rearrangement joins TRBV5-1 to TRBJ2-5; 7 bases map to TRBD1. Germline V gene lookup returns CDR1 SGHRS and CDR2 YFSETQ. The CDR3 loop spans 13 amino acids. V lost 2 bases to trimming and J lost 5 bases; unmatched junction nucleotides: 3. The CDR3 region has the DNA TGCGCCAGCAGCTTACAGGGGCGGGAGACCCAGTACTTC. Its translation is CASSLQGRETQYF.

This clone appeared a single time. The gene calls are TRBV7-2 and TRBJ1-2, with a possible D match to TRBD1 (5 bases). V lost 6 bases and J lost 5, with 16 bases in between. Germline V gives CDR1 SGHTA, CDR2 FQGNSA. CDR3 length: 14 residues. CDR3 bases: TGTGCCAGCAGTCCCTCTGGGGGAGGGTATGGCTACACCTTC. Translation: CASSPSGGGYGYTF.

In its sample, this clone was seen once. The chain is built from TRBV5-1 and TRBJ1-5; no clear D. Germline V CDR1 and CDR2: SGHRS, YFSETQ. This CDR3 comprises 15 residues. V was cut by 5 bases and J by 2 bases, with 14 bases left in between. Here the CDR3 reads CASSPGDLGNQPQHF. The CDR3 region has the DNA TGCGCCAGCAGTCCCGGGGATCTGGGCAATCAGCCCCAGCATTTT.

CDR3: CAWTYGGTLSEKLFF. CDR3 coding DNA: TGTGCCTGGACCTACGGGGGGACCTTATCCGAAAAACTGTTTTTT. The chain employs TRBV30 and TRBJ1-4, with D possibly matching TRBD1 (5 bases). Trimming cost V 4 bases and J 8 bases, with 20 bases left between them. This CDR3 comprises 15 residues. The germline V gene has CDR1 GTSNPN and CDR2 SVGIG (reference sequence).

The rearrangement uses TRBV28 and TRBJ1-5; the D gene is possibly TRBD1 (6 bases). Per the germline V gene, CDR1 is MDHEN and CDR2 is SYDVKM. The CDR3 is 14 amino acids. V was shortened by 5 bases and J by 6 bases, with 14 bases between the two germline ends. The CDR3 protein is CASSPTGWGQPQHF. CDR3 DNA: TGTGCCAGCAGTCCAACAGGGTGGGGTCAGCCCCAGCATTTT. The full variable domain, rest sourced from reference TRBV28 and TRBJ1-5, is DVKVTQSSRYLVKRTGEKVFLECVQDMDHENMFWYRQDPGLGLRLIYFSYDVKMKEKGDIPEGYSVSREKKERFSLILESASTNQTSMYLCASSPTGWGQPQHFGDGTRLSIL.

The chain carries TRBV7-6 and TRBJ2-7; 8 positions match TRBD2. This CDR3 comprises 16 residues. V lost 2 bases and J lost 4; bases outside the gene matches: 10. The germline V gene has CDR1 SGHVS and CDR2 FNYEAQ. The CDR3 reads CASSLRSGGSGYEQYF. The DNA for the CDR3 is TGTGCCAGCAGCTTAAGGTCGGGAGGGAGTGGGTACGAGCAGTACTTC.

The chain couples TRBV12-5 to TRBJ1-4, with 8 positions matching TRBD1. CDR1 and CDR2 from the germline V gene are LGHNT and FRNRAP. With 4 bases clipped from V and 4 bases from J, the junction kept 8 bases outside the gene matches. This CDR3 is built from 16 residues. Here the CDR3 DNA reads TGTGCTAGTGGTTCTGGACAGGGCCCAGGTAATGAAAAACTGTTTTTT. Translated, it gives CASGSGQGPGNEKLFF. The variable domain in full, with the rest retrieved from reference TRBV12-5 and TRBJ1-4, is DARVTQTPRHKVTEMGQEVTMRCQPILGHNTVFWYRQTMMQGLELLAYFRNRAPLDDSGMPKDRFSAEMPDATLATLKIQPSEPRDSAVYFCASGSGQGPGNEKLFFGSGTQLSVL.

The gene calls are TRBV6-1 and TRBJ1-1; possible D gene TRBD1, 5 bases. Deletions cut 3 bases from V and 0 bases from J, with 11 bases between. The CDR3 has 15 amino acids. Looked up from germline, CDR1 is MNHNS and CDR2 is SASEGT. CDR3 DNA: TGTGCCAGCAGTGACAGGGTCAAACTGAACACTGAAGCTTTCTTT. As protein: CASSDRVKLNTEAFF.

The CDR3 spells CASSLIRGGDTQYF. CDR3 in DNA: TGTGCCAGCAGTTTAATCCGGGGGGGAGATACGCAGTATTTT. J is TRBJ2-3 and V is TRBV27; 8 nucleotides match TRBD2. V shed 2 bases and J 5 bases; nucleotides not matched to a gene: 3. Germline CDR1 MNHEY, CDR2 SMNVEV (reference sequence). The CDR3 has 14 amino acids.

V and J are TRBV5-6 and TRBJ1-5; D not resolved. V dropped 0 bases and J dropped 5 bases, with 12 bases sitting between them. Germline CDR1 SGHDT, CDR2 YYEEEE. This CDR3 has 15 residues. CDR3 residues: CASSLGYGRDQPQHF. CDR3 DNA sequence: TGTGCCAGCAGCTTGGGGTATGGGAGAGATCAGCCCCAGCATTTT.

The rearrangement links TRBV28 to TRBJ1-2; D uncertain. The CDR3 spans 14 residues. The germline V gene encodes CDR1 MDHEN and CDR2 SYDVKM. V shed 3 bases and J shed 3 bases, with 11 bases lying between them. This CDR3 is CASSLSPGDYGYTF. The CDR3 coding sequence is TGTGCCAGCAGTTTGTCTCCCGGGGACTATGGCTACACCTTC.

The CDR3 DNA reads as TGTGCCAGCAGCTTCCGGACACCCAGCACAGATACGCAGTATTTT. It yields the protein CASSFRTPSTDTQYF. This sequence joins TRBV7-2 and TRBJ2-3; maybe TRBD1 (5 bases). The V end was cut by 3 bases, the J end by 0 bases, with 10 bases between. CDR3 length: 15 amino acids. Germline V gene sequence: CDR1 SGHTA, CDR2 FQGNSA.

The chain links TRBV5-8 to TRBJ1-6; the D gene is possibly TRBD1 (5 bases). Germline V CDR1 and CDR2: SGHTS, YDEGEE. This CDR3 region has 15 residues. Trimming took 7 bases from V and 7 from J, leaving 18 bases between them. This CDR3 is CASLGSGGWNSPLHF. Here the CDR3 DNA reads TGTGCCAGCCTGGGCTCCGGGGGGTGGAATTCACCCCTCCACTTT. The full variable domain, in which reference TRBV5-8 and TRBJ1-6 provide the parts outside the CDR3, is EAGVTQSPTHLIKTRGQQATLRCSPISGHTSVYWYQQALGLGLQFLLWYDEGEERNRGNFPPRFSGRQFPNYSSELNVNALELEDSALYLCASLGSGGWNSPLHFGNGTRLTVT.